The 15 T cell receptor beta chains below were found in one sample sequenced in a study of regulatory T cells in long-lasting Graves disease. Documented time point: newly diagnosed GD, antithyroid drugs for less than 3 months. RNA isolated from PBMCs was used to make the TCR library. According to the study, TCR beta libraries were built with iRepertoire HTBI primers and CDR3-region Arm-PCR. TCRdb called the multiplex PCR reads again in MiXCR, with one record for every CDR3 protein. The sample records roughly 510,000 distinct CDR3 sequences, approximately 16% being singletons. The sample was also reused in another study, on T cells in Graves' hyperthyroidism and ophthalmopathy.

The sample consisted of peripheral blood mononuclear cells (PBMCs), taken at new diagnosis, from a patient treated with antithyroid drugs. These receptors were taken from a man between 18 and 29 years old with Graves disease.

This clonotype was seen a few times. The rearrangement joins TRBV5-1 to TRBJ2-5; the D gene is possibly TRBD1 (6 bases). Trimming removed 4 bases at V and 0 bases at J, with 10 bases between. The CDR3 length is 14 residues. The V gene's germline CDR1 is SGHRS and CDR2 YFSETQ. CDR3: CASSGWDNQETQYF. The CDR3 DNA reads TGCGCCAGCAGCGGTTGGGACAACCAAGAGACCCAGTACTTC.

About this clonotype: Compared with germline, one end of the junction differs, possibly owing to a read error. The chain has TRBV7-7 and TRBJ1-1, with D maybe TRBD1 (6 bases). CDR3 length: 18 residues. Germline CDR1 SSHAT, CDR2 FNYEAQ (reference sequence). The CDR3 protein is CASSPPDRFDIMNTEAFF. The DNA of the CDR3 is TGTGCTAGCAGCCCACCAGACAGGTTCGACATCATGAACACTGAAGCTTTCTTT.

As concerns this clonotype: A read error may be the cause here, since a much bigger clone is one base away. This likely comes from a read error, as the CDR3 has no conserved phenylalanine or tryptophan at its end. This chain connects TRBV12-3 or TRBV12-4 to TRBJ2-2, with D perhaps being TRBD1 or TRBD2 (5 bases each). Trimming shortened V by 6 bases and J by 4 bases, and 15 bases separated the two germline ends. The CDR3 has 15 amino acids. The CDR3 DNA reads TGTGCCAGCAGGTCCGGGACGTCGAGCACCGGGGAGCTGTTTTCT. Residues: CASRSGTSSTGELFS.

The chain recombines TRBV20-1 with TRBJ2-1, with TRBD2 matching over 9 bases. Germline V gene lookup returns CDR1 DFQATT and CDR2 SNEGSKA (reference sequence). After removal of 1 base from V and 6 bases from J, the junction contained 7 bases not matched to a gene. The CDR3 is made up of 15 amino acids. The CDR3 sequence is CSARVGREGFNEQFF. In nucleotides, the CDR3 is TGCAGTGCTAGAGTTGGGCGGGAGGGATTCAATGAGCAGTTCTTC.

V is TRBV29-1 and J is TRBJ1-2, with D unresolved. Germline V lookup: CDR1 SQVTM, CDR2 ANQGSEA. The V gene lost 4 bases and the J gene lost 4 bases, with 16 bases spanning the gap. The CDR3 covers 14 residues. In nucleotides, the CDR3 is TGCAGCGTTGCTTACCTCGGGATCTCCTATGGCTACACCTTC. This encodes CSVAYLGISYGYTF. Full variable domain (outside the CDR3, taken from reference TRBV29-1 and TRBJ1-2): SAVISQKPSRDICQRGTSLTIQCQVDSQVTMMFWYRQQPGQSLTLIATANQGSEATYESGFVIDKFPISRPNLTFSTLTVSNMSPEDSSIYLCSVAYLGISYGYTFGSGTRLTVV.

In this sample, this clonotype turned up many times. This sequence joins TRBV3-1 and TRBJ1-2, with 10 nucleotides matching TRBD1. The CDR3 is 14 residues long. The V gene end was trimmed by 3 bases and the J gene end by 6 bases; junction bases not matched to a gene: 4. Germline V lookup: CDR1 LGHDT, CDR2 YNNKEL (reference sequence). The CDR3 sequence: CASSQVTGGNGYTF. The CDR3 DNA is TGTGCCAGCAGCCAGGTGACAGGGGGCAATGGCTACACCTTC. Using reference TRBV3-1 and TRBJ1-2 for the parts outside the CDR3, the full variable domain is DTAVSQTPKYLVTQMGNDKSIKCEQNLGHDTMYWYKQDSKKFLKIMFSYNNKELIINETVPNRFSPKSPDKAHLNLHINSLELGDSAVYFCASSQVTGGNGYTFGSGTRLTVV.

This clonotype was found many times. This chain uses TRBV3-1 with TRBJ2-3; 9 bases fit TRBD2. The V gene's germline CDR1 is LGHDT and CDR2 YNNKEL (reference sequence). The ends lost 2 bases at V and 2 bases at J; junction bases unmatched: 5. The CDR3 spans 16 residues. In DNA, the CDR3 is TGTGCCAGCAGCCAACGGAGCGGGAGGTACACAGATACGCAGTATTTT. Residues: CASSQRSGRYTDTQYF.

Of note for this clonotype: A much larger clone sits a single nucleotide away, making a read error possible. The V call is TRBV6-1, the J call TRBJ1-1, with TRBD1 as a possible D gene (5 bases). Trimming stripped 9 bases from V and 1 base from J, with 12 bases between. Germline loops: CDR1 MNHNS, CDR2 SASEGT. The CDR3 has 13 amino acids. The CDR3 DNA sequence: TGTGCCAGGACTTCAGGGCCGAACACTGAAGCTTTCTTT. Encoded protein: CARTSGPNTEAFF.

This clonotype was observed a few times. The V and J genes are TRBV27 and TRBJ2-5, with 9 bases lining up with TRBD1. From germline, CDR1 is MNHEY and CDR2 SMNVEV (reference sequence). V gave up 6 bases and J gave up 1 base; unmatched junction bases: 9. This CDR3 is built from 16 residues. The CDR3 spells CASRTSRDRAQETQYF. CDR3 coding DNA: TGTGCCAGCAGGACCTCCCGGGACAGGGCCCAAGAGACCCAGTACTTC.

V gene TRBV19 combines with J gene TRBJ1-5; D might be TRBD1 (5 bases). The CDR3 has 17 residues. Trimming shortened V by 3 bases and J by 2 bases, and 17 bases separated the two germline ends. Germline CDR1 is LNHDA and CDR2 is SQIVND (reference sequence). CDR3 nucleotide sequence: TGTGCCAGTAGTATCAATCGGGACCGGGTCCGCAATCAGCCCCAGCATTTT. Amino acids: CASSINRDRVRNQPQHF. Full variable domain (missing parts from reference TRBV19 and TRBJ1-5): DGGITQSPKYLFRKEGQNVTLSCEQNLNHDAMYWYRQDPGQGLRLIYYSQIVNDFQKGDIAEGYSVSREKKESFPLTVTSAQKNPTAFYLCASSINRDRVRNQPQHFGDGTRLSIL.

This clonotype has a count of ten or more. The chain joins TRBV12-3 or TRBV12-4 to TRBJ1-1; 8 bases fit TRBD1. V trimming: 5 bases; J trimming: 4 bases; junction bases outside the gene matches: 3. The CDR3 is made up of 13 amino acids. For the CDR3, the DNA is TGTGCCAGCAGTCCGGGACAGGTCACTGAAGCTTTCTTT. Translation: CASSPGQVTEAFF.

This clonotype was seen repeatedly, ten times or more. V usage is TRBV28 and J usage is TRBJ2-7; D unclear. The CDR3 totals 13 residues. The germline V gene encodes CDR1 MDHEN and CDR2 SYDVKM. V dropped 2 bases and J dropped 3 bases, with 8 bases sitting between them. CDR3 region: CASSLISHYEQYF. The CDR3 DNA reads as TGTGCCAGCAGTTTAATTAGCCACTACGAGCAGTACTTC. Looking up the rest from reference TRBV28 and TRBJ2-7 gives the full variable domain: DVKVTQSSRYLVKRTGEKVFLECVQDMDHENMFWYRQDPGLGLRLIYFSYDVKMKEKGDIPEGYSVSREKKERFSLILESASTNQTSMYLCASSLISHYEQYFGPGTRLTVT.

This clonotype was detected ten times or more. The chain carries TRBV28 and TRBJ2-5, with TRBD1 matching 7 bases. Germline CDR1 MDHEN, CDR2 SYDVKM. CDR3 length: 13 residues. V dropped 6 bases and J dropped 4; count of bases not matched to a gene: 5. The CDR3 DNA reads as TGTGCCAGCAGCCCGACAGGGCGAGAGACCCAGTACTTC. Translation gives CASSPTGRETQYF.

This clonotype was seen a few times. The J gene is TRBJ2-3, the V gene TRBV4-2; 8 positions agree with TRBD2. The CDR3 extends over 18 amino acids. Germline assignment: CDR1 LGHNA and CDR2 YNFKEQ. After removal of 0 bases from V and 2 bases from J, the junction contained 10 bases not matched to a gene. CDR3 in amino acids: CASSQESAGSGTTDTQYF. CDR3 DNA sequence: TGTGCCAGCAGCCAAGAGTCGGCGGGTAGCGGGACCACAGATACGCAGTATTTT.

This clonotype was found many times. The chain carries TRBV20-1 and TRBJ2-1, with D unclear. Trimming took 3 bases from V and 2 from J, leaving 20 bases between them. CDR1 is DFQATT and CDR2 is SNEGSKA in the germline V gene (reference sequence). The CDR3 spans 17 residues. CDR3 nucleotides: TGCAGTGCTAGGGAAGGATTGACTCTCCTGGCCTACAATGAGCAGTTCTTC. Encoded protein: CSAREGLTLLAYNEQFF.